The clone carrying this TCR beta chain was recorded a few times. Trimming shortened V by 5 bases and J by 3 bases, and 20 bases separated the two germline ends. Germline V gene data show CDR1 as SEHNR and CDR2 as FQNEAQ (reference sequence). The CDR3 sequence is 16 residues long. The data are from a study of human T cells and chemical hapten exposure. TCRdb re-analysed the RACE reads in MiXCR, keeping a single row per CDR3 protein. Of around 300,000 distinct CDR3 sequences listed, around 7% are singletons. Described time point: patch test 1, 2 weeks after DPC sensitization. The treatment is: therapeutic diphenylcyclopropenone sensitization with weekly scalp DPC.

This TCR came from a woman aged 18-30 years with alopecia areata. Some clones in this sample may be carry-over from other donors' samples. The chain employs TRBV7-9 and TRBJ2-7; D is perhaps TRBD2 (6 bases). The specimen was whole blood, collected in connection with sensitization to the hapten diphenylcyclopropenone (DPC). The CDR3 DNA reads as TGTGCCAGCAGCCCAACGGGCGGCGGGGAGTACTACGAGCAGTACTTC. The encoded protein is CASSPTGGGEYYEQYF.